The 2 T cell receptor beta chains listed next were all sequenced from one sample in a study of T-cell reconstitution after alpha-beta-depleted transplantation in children. Unique molecular identifiers tagged the TCRbeta library. One entry per CDR3 protein results from TCRdb running MiXCR on the PCR reads. This table has 500,000 to 600,000 distinct CDR3 sequences, over 20% appearing once. Material: PBMCs, obtained before TCRalphabeta/CD19-depleted stem cell transplant. Every receptor here comes from a boy under three years old with Wiskott-Aldrich syndrome, due to receive a stem cell transplant.

This chain joins TRBV7-9 and TRBJ2-5; D is unclear. CDR3 length: 15 amino acids. V dropped 6 bases and J dropped 5 bases, with 19 bases sitting between them. The germline V gene has CDR1 SEHNR and CDR2 FQNEAQ (reference sequence). DNA of the CDR3: TGTGCCAGCAGGACTGCCTTATTGGGTGGTGAGACCCAGTACTTC. It translates to CASRTALLGGETQYF.

The genes are TRBV3-1 and TRBJ2-1, with D maybe TRBD2 (5 bases). The V end was cut by 4 bases, the J end by 3 bases, with 16 bases between. CDR3 size: 16 residues. The germline gives CDR1 LGHDT, CDR2 YNNKEL (reference sequence). CDR3 amino acids: CASSPRARAFYNEQFF. The DNA of the CDR3 is TGTGCCAGCAGCCCCCGCGCGAGGGCCTTCTACAATGAGCAGTTCTTC.